These 23 T cell receptor beta chains were sequenced from one sample in a study of response to subunit inactivated influenza vaccine. In TCRdb, the RT-PCR reads were re-called with MiXCR into one record per CDR3 protein. The sample gives 800,000 to 1,000,000 distinct CDR3 sequences, around 20% of which show up once; more than 8.5% is in the top ten. This specimen was PBMCs from blood, taken 5 days after vaccination. These receptors were obtained from a man in his forties or fifties who received an inactivated influenza vaccine.

This clonotype has more than one count but fewer than ten. This sequence joins TRBV29-1 and TRBJ2-5; possible D gene TRBD1, 5 bases. The V end was cut by 8 bases, the J end by 1 base, with 14 bases between. There are 13 residues in the CDR3. The germline V gene has CDR1 SQVTM and CDR2 ANQGSEA. DNA for the CDR3: TGCAGCACCCGCGGAAGGGGCCAAGAGACCCAGTACTTC. This sequence encodes CSTRGRGQETQYF.

The chain has TRBV20-1 and TRBJ1-2; tentatively, D is TRBD1 (5 bases). V lost 3 bases to trimming and J lost 3 bases, with 11 bases between them. CDR1 DFQATT and CDR2 SNEGSKA come from the germline V gene (reference sequence). The CDR3 sequence is 13 residues long. The CDR3 reads CSASFQGHYGYTF. As DNA, the CDR3 is TGCAGTGCTAGCTTTCAGGGACACTATGGCTACACCTTC.

This clonotype showed up just a few times. The V and J genes are TRBV20-1 and TRBJ2-2, with D unresolved. This CDR3 has 15 amino acids. V lost 3 bases and J 7 bases, leaving 18 bases between the germline ends. Germline V gene data show CDR1 as DFQATT and CDR2 as SNEGSKA (reference sequence). The CDR3 spells CSASGYPNLGGELFF. The CDR3 region has the DNA TGCAGTGCTAGTGGGTATCCTAATCTGGGCGGGGAGCTGTTTTTT.

The chain uses TRBV7-6 and TRBJ2-3, with unresolved D. Germline lookup yields CDR1 SGHVS and CDR2 FNYEAQ. V dropped 5 bases and J dropped 4 bases, with 10 bases sitting between them. The length of the CDR3 is 13 residues. CDR3 region: CASSPYVADTQYF. As DNA, the CDR3 is TGTGCCAGCAGCCCCTACGTGGCAGATACGCAGTATTTT.

At least ten counts were recorded for this clonotype. V is TRBV7-2 and J is TRBJ2-2; 10 bases are a match to TRBD1. The CDR3 consists of 15 residues. Germline-derived CDR1 and CDR2 are SGHTA and FQGNSA. V was pared by 2 bases and J by 5 bases, with 2 bases of the junction left unmatched. The CDR3 region has the DNA TGTGCCAGCAGCTTACAGGGACAGGGGACCGGGGAGCTGTTTTTT. Translation gives CASSLQGQGTGELFF.

The sample holds a few counts of this clonotype. The rearrangement uses TRBV2 and TRBJ1-2; no firm D call. Trimming removed 8 bases from V and 0 bases from J, with 13 bases in between. The CDR3 is made up of 14 amino acids. The germline V gene has CDR1 SNHLY and CDR2 FYNNEI. Here the CDR3 reads CASLRHRANYGYTF. In DNA, the CDR3 is TGTGCCAGCCTTCGACACAGAGCTAACTATGGCTACACCTTC.

This clonotype has only a few counts. The V call is TRBV6-4, the J call TRBJ2-3, with unresolved D. V dropped 2 bases and J dropped 0 bases, with 6 bases sitting between them. CDR1 and CDR2 from the germline V gene are MRHNA and SNTAGT. The CDR3 covers 14 residues. In nucleotides, the CDR3 is TGTGCCAGCAGTGACGGCCAAAGCACAGATACGCAGTATTTT. The encoded protein is CASSDGQSTDTQYF.

CDR3 in DNA: TGCAGCGTTAACGGGCAGAATTCCTACGAGCAGTACTTC. It specifies CSVNGQNSYEQYF. This chain joins TRBV29-1 and TRBJ2-7; D is unclear. Trimming took 5 bases from V and 1 from J, leaving 12 bases between them. This CDR3 contains 13 residues. Germline CDR1 reads SQVTM; CDR2 reads ANQGSEA.

This rearrangement joins TRBV5-1 to TRBJ2-1; D unresolved. Between the trimmed V and J ends, which lost 3 bases and 4 bases, there was a span of 14 bases. The CDR3 length is 15 residues. CDR1 SGHRS and CDR2 YFSETQ come from the germline V gene. Written as DNA, the CDR3 is TGCGCCAGCAGCTCCCGGGCACAGCCATACAATGAGCAGTTCTTC. Protein: CASSSRAQPYNEQFF.

This clonotype has ten or more counts. The chain is built from TRBV7-2 and TRBJ2-3; no reliable D call. This CDR3 region has 16 residues. Germline CDR1 is SGHTA and CDR2 is FQGNSA. V lost 1 base, J lost 3 bases, and 14 bases lay in between. CDR3 coding DNA: TGTGCCAGCAGCTTAGAAGGCTACGGCCTGACAGATACGCAGTATTTT. Translating gives CASSLEGYGLTDTQYF.

The gene calls are TRBV27 and TRBJ2-3; weak D call: TRBD1 (6 bases). This CDR3 region has 13 residues. Trimming removed 7 bases from V and 0 bases from J, with 8 bases in between. Germline V CDR1 and CDR2: MNHEY, SMNVEV (reference sequence). The DNA for the CDR3 is TGTGCCAGCATAGACAGGAGCACAGATACGCAGTATTTT. The encoded protein is CASIDRSTDTQYF.

The CDR3 region is CSAPQPRSGGLFYEQYF. DNA of the CDR3: TGCAGTGCTCCACAACCTCGGAGCGGGGGGTTATTCTACGAGCAGTACTTC. This chain uses TRBV20-1 with TRBJ2-7; 9 nucleotides line up with TRBD2. Germline CDR1 reads DFQATT; CDR2 reads SNEGSKA (reference sequence). This CDR3 region has 17 residues. The V segment lost 5 bases and the J segment 3 bases; nucleotides outside the gene matches: 17.

This clonotype came up once. The chain joins TRBV3-1 to TRBJ1-4, with 7 bases identical to TRBD1. The germline V gene has CDR1 LGHDT and CDR2 YNNKEL (reference sequence). There are 12 residues in the CDR3. V lost 6 bases to trimming and J lost 7 bases; unmatched junction nucleotides: 2. The CDR3 DNA sequence: TGTGCCAGCAGGGGGGACAGTGAAAAACTGTTTTTT. Amino acids: CASRGDSEKLFF.

This chain joins TRBV7-9 and TRBJ2-7, with D maybe TRBD1 (7 bases). The CDR3 runs to 14 residues. Germline V gene data show CDR1 as SEHNR and CDR2 as FQNEAQ (reference sequence). The V end lost 4 bases, the J end lost 6 bases, and 16 bases lay between the germline ends. In nucleotides, the CDR3 is TGTGCCAGCAGCTCCCCTCCAGGGGGAGGCGAGCAGTACTTC. It is translated as CASSSPPGGGEQYF.

This clonotype turned up a few times. The rearrangement links TRBV7-2 to TRBJ2-5, with D tentatively TRBD2 (6 bases). Germline loops: CDR1 SGHTA, CDR2 FQGNSA. The CDR3 runs to 14 residues. The V end lost 5 bases, the J end lost 6 bases, and 16 bases lay between the germline ends. The CDR3 bases are TGTGCCAGCAGCCCCCGGAGGGGTAGGCAGACCCAGTACTTC. It encodes CASSPRRGRQTQYF.

This clonotype was counted ten times or more. The chain has TRBV5-1 and TRBJ2-7; tentative D call: TRBD2 (6 bases). CDR3 length: 13 amino acids. CDR1 is SGHRS and CDR2 is YFSETQ in the germline V gene. V was pared by 7 bases and J by 1 base, with 12 bases between. CDR3 amino acids: CASRGTFSYEQYF. CDR3 DNA sequence: TGCGCCAGCCGAGGGACTTTTTCCTACGAGCAGTACTTC.

This clonotype showed up just a few times. CDR3 sequence reads: CASSFDRLETQYF. CDR3 nucleotides: TGTGCCAGCAGCTTCGACAGGCTCGAGACCCAGTACTTC. The chain recombines TRBV7-2 with TRBJ2-5; maybe TRBD1 (6 bases). Trimming took off 3 bases at V and 5 bases at J, with 10 bases between the two ends. From germline, CDR1 is SGHTA and CDR2 FQGNSA. This CDR3 region has 13 residues. The whole variable domain, remainder taken from reference TRBV7-2 and TRBJ2-5, is GAGVSQSPSNKVTEKGKDVELRCDPISGHTALYWYRQSLGQGLEFLIYFQGNSAPDKSGLPSDRFSAERTGGSVSTLTIQRTQQEDSAVYLCASSFDRLETQYFGPGTRLLVL.

The table lists this clonotype with a few counts. The chain is built from TRBV6-1 and TRBJ2-2, with a tentative D call TRBD2 (6 bases). The CDR3 runs 15 residues. CDR1 and CDR2 from the germline V gene are MNHNS and SASEGT. Trimming removed 6 bases from V and 6 bases from J, with 17 bases in between. CDR3 sequence: CASSPWFGGAGELFF. CDR3 coding DNA: TGTGCCAGCAGCCCGTGGTTTGGAGGGGCCGGGGAGCTGTTTTTT.

This clonotype was recorded a few times. V gene TRBV29-1 combines with J gene TRBJ1-1; TRBD1 matches 10 bases. J lost 5 bases, V lost 6 bases, and 6 bases had no gene match. The CDR3 length is 13 residues. Germline V CDR1 and CDR2: SQVTM, ANQGSEA. CDR3 nucleotides: TGCAGCGTCCCCGGGACAGGGGTTACTGAAGCTTTCTTT. Translated: CSVPGTGVTEAFF.

This clonotype was detected a few times. The V call is TRBV27, the J call TRBJ2-7; 8 bases agree with TRBD1. Germline CDR1 is MNHEY and CDR2 is SMNVEV (reference sequence). With 2 bases clipped from V and 5 bases from J, the junction kept 2 bases outside the gene matches. This CDR3 has 13 residues. The CDR3 here is CASSLGTGHEQYF. CDR3 DNA sequence: TGTGCCAGCAGTTTAGGGACAGGTCACGAGCAGTACTTC.

This sequence joins TRBV20-1 and TRBJ1-2; D is perhaps TRBD1 (6 bases). The CDR3 has 14 residues. Trimming removed 2 bases from V and 4 bases from J, with 14 bases in between. CDR1 is DFQATT, CDR2 SNEGSKA, per germline (reference sequence). CDR3 in amino acids: CSARSRVGAYGYTF. CDR3 DNA: TGCAGTGCTAGATCCAGGGTGGGGGCCTATGGCTACACCTTC.

The chain is built from TRBV6-2 or TRBV6-3 and TRBJ2-3; a possible D gene is TRBD2 (5 bases). The CDR3 length is 14 residues. Trimming took off 2 bases at V and 2 bases at J, with 8 bases between the two ends. The V gene's germline CDR1 is MNHEY and CDR2 SVGEGT. CDR3 loop: CASSYVGDTDTQYF. The CDR3 DNA follows: TGTGCCAGCAGTTACGTCGGGGACACAGATACGCAGTATTTT.

The chain employs TRBV7-9 and TRBJ2-3, with TRBD2 matching over 10 bases. CDR3 length equals 16 residues. V shed 3 bases, J shed 1 base, and the junction held 4 bases outside the gene matches. CDR1 SEHNR and CDR2 FQNEAQ come from the germline V gene (reference sequence). The CDR3 nucleotides are TGTGCCAGCAGCTTCATTCTAGCGGGAGGCACAGATACGCAGTATTTT. Amino acid sequence: CASSFILAGGTDTQYF.